This TCR beta chain was profiled in a study of blood T cell repertoires in COVID-19. Whole-study context: Material from acute and convalescent COVID-19 was sourced from the United States, Italy and Spain. PBMCs, B-cell-depleted T cells, or T cells provided the cDNA or gDNA that made up the material.

Per germline, CDR1 SGHTA and CDR2 FQGTGA. V shed 5 bases, J shed 2 bases, and the junction held 10 bases outside the gene matches. The CDR3 is 16 residues long. Authors' processing steps: Amplification with reference gene primers provided the estimates of nucleated cell counts. The table came from immunoSEQ multiplex PCR; TCRdb's copy has only in-frame clones and leaves some out. V, J and clone size derive from that table, while D and trimming were established from the DNA sequence. This table holds 75,000 to 100,000 clones, approximately 89% found once. This chain links TRBV7-3 with TRBJ2-7; TRBD2 aligns across 9 bases. Sequencing was performed on peripheral blood. The clonotype comes from a human donor in a cohort sampled during active COVID-19. The CDR3 region is CASSKSPGLAPYEQYF. The CDR3 DNA reads as TGTGCCAGCAGCAAAAGCCCGGGACTAGCCCCCTACGAGCAGTACTTC.